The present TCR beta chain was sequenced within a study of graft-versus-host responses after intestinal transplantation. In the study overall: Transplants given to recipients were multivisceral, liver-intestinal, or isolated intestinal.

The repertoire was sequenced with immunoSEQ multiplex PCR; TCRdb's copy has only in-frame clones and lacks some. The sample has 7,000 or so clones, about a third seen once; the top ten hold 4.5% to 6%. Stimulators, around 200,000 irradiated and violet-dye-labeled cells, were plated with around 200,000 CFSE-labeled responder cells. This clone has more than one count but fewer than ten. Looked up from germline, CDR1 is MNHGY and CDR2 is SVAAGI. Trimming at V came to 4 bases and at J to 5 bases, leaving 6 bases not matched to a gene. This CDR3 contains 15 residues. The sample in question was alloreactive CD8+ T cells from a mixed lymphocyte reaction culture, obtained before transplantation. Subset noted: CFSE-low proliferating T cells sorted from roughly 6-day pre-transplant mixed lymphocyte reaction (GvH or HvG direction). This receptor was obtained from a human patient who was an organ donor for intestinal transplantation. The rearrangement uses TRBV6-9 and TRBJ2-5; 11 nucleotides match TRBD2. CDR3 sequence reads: CASSLTSGGGETQYF. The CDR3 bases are TGTGCCAGCAGTTTAACTAGCGGGGGAGGGGAGACCCAGTACTTC.